What follows are 4 T cell receptor beta chains derived from one specimen sequenced in a study of cytomegalovirus exposure and HLA in healthy donors. TCRdb's table, derived via immunoSEQ multiplex PCR, lists solely in-frame clones and lacks some. The table records approximately 210,000 clones, 80% to 90% of them present only once. The sample was PBMCs. The receptor source for this set is a woman aged 18-29 years in good health and CMV-seronegative.

The chain employs TRBV2 and TRBJ2-7, with D maybe TRBD1 (6 bases). The germline V gene has CDR1 SNHLY and CDR2 FYNNEI. The V end was cut by 1 base, the J end by 6 bases, with 13 bases between. The CDR3 is made up of 14 amino acids. The CDR3 loop is CASSEGAGDGEQYF. In nucleotides, the CDR3 is TGTGCCAGCAGTGAAGGGGCAGGGGATGGCGAGCAGTACTTC.

In this sample, this clone turned up once. The chain couples TRBV7-9 to TRBJ1-1; TRBD1 might be the D (6 bases). The CDR3 contains 15 residues. Trimming pared 4 bases from V and 1 base from J, leaving 13 bases between. Germline V gene data show CDR1 as SEHNR and CDR2 as FQNEAQ (reference sequence). The CDR3 nucleotides are TGTGCCAGCAGCTCCTCCCCGACAGGGAACACTGAAGCTTTCTTT. It encodes CASSSSPTGNTEAFF.

The chain uses TRBV5-4 and TRBJ1-2; TRBD1 aligns across 10 bases. The CDR3 has 14 amino acids. Germline assignment: CDR1 SGHNT and CDR2 YYREEE (reference sequence). The V and J ends lost 3 bases and 4 bases, in that order; junction bases with no gene match: 3. CDR3 protein: CASSSDRGPYGYTF. CDR3 bases: TGTGCCAGCAGCTCCGACAGGGGGCCCTATGGCTACACCTTC.

This sequence joins TRBV7-9 and TRBJ1-2, with D possibly matching TRBD1 (5 bases). The germline V gene encodes CDR1 SEHNR and CDR2 FQNEAQ (reference sequence). V was shortened by 1 base and J by 5 bases, with 11 bases between the two germline ends. The CDR3 consists of 14 residues. The CDR3 protein is CASSLGGGRYGYTF. CDR3 DNA: TGTGCCAGCAGCTTAGGGGGCGGCAGGTATGGCTACACCTTC.